The 29 T cell receptor beta chains below were found in one sample sequenced in a study of blood T cell repertoires in COVID-19. Produced via immunoSEQ multiplex PCR; TCRdb's table is partial and in-frame only. Of some 330,000 clones listed, 88% are singletons. Sequencing used peripheral blood. The origin of the receptors is a woman between 50 and 59 years old with active or convalescent COVID-19.

J is TRBJ1-1 and V is TRBV7-9; D is possibly TRBD1 (5 bases). Germline V CDR1 and CDR2: SEHNR, FQNEAQ (reference sequence). This CDR3 comprises 14 residues. V shed 3 bases and J shed 4 bases, with 12 bases lying between them. The CDR3 nucleotides read TGTGCCAGCAGCTTCGGGGGTGTGAGCACTGAAGCTTTCTTT. It yields the protein CASSFGGVSTEAFF.

V usage is TRBV10-1 and J usage is TRBJ2-3, with a possible D match to TRBD2 (5 bases). CDR3 length: 12 amino acids. CDR1 and CDR2 (germline): WNHNN, SYGVQD (reference sequence). V shed 7 bases and J shed 6 bases, with 11 bases lying between them. CDR3 loop: CASKGSGDTQYF. The CDR3 coding sequence is TGCGCCAGCAAAGGGAGTGGGGATACGCAGTATTTT.

The gene calls are TRBV2 and TRBJ1-4, with 7 positions matching TRBD1. This CDR3 comprises 16 residues. The V and J ends lost 6 bases and 2 bases, in that order; junction bases with no gene match: 9. Germline lookup yields CDR1 SNHLY and CDR2 FYNNEI. The DNA of the CDR3 is TGTGCCAGCAGACTTGTACAGGGGAGGACTAATGAAAAACTGTTTTTT. It specifies CASRLVQGRTNEKLFF.

The chain couples TRBV11-2 to TRBJ1-1, with 7 bases identical to TRBD1. Germline CDR1 is SGHAT and CDR2 is FQNNGV. The CDR3 loop spans 14 amino acids. The junction had 2 bases not matched to a gene; V was cut back by 3 bases and J by 1 base. As DNA, the CDR3 is TGTGCCAGCAGCTTGGGACAGAAGAACACTGAAGCTTTCTTT. This translates into CASSLGQKNTEAFF.

The chain uses TRBV25-1 and TRBJ2-1, with TRBD2 as a possible D gene (5 bases). Per germline, CDR1 MGHDK and CDR2 SYGVNS. V was trimmed by 3 bases and J by 12 bases, leaving 9 bases between them. The CDR3 extends over 11 amino acids. This CDR3 is CASSDQRLQFF. CDR3 bases: TGTGCCAGCAGTGACCAGCGGTTGCAGTTCTTC.

The chain has TRBV6-1 and TRBJ2-6, with D uncertain. The V gene lost 2 bases and the J gene lost 4 bases, with 6 bases spanning the gap. Germline V gene sequence: CDR1 MNHNS, CDR2 SASEGT. CDR3 size: 14 residues. The CDR3 bases are TGTGCCAGCAGTGAAACTACAGGGGCCAACGTCCTGACTTTC. Translation gives CASSETTGANVLTF.

The chain couples TRBV7-9 to TRBJ1-1; D unclear. The CDR3 runs to 12 residues. Germline values: CDR1 SEHNR, CDR2 FQNEAQ (reference sequence). V lost 3 bases to trimming and J lost 7 bases, with 9 bases between them. Here the CDR3 reads CASSFPRVEAFF. CDR3 bases: TGTGCCAGCAGCTTCCCGAGGGTTGAAGCTTTCTTT.

The chain uses TRBV6-5 and TRBJ1-5, with 8 positions matching TRBD1. The length of the CDR3 is 15 residues. Trimming at V came to 5 bases and at J to 6 bases, leaving 9 bases not matched to a gene. Germline V gene sequence: CDR1 MNHEY, CDR2 SVGAGI. CDR3: CASSPSGRGRQPQHF. CDR3 DNA sequence: TGTGCCAGCAGTCCGAGTGGCAGGGGGCGTCAGCCCCAGCATTTT.

This clone has a single count. V usage is TRBV7-9 and J usage is TRBJ2-3; 11 nucleotides match TRBD2. The ends lost 10 bases at V and 6 bases at J; junction bases unmatched: 18. Germline loops: CDR1 SEHNR, CDR2 FQNEAQ (reference sequence). This CDR3 has 17 amino acids. CDR3 DNA: TGTGCCACCTTGGCTCCCCAACTAGCGGGGGCCTGGGATACGCAGTATTTT. This sequence encodes CATLAPQLAGAWDTQYF.

This clone has only a few counts. CDR3 region: CASSQKTGVVDYGYTF. CDR3 nucleotides: TGTGCCAGCAGCCAAAAGACAGGGGTCGTTGACTATGGCTACACCTTC. The J gene is TRBJ1-2, the V gene TRBV7-2, with TRBD1 identical over 8 bases. The CDR3 consists of 16 residues. V shed 5 bases, J shed 3 bases, and the junction held 11 bases outside the gene matches. Germline V lookup: CDR1 SGHTA, CDR2 FQGNSA.

This chain joins TRBV7-9 and TRBJ1-4; 7 nucleotides align to TRBD1. Germline-derived CDR1 and CDR2 are SEHNR and FQNEAQ (reference sequence). The CDR3 contains 14 residues. Trimming removed 5 bases from V and 2 bases from J; junction bases left unmatched: 2. DNA of the CDR3: TGTGCCAGCAGCCGGGGACAGACTAATGAAAAACTGTTTTTT. Amino acids: CASSRGQTNEKLFF.

This clone was found many times. Other DNA variants within this sample encode the same CDR3. The chain joins TRBV14 to TRBJ1-6, with D hard to call. The V and J ends lost 4 bases and 10 bases respectively, with 11 bases between them. The CDR3 has 13 amino acids. Per the germline V gene, CDR1 is SGHDN and CDR2 is FVKESK. The CDR3 spells CASSPFTGSPLHF. The CDR3 DNA is TGTGCCAGCAGCCCCTTTACCGGGTCACCCCTCCACTTT.

This chain joins TRBV6-1 and TRBJ2-5; D is unresolved. Trimming stripped 0 bases from V and 7 bases from J, with 15 bases between. This CDR3 has 15 amino acids. Germline lookup yields CDR1 MNHNS and CDR2 SASEGT. DNA for the CDR3: TGTGCCAGCAGTGAAGCTGAGCCTAACGGTGGGACCCAGTACTTC. Translating gives CASSEAEPNGGTQYF.

The chain has TRBV7-2 and TRBJ2-1; D possibly corresponds to TRBD1 (5 bases). Germline lookup yields CDR1 SGHTA and CDR2 FQGNSA. This CDR3 contains 14 residues. Trimming pared 5 bases from V and 1 base from J, leaving 9 bases between. The DNA of the CDR3 is TGTGCCAGCAGCCACCGGACATCCTACAATGAGCAGTTCTTC. As protein: CASSHRTSYNEQFF.

The genes are TRBV9 and TRBJ1-2, with a weak D call TRBD1 (5 bases). V was clipped by 3 bases and J by 5 bases, with 17 bases between them. The CDR3 covers 15 residues. Looked up from germline, CDR1 is SGDLS and CDR2 is YYNGEE. DNA for the CDR3: TGTGCCAGCAGCGCGAGACAGAACCATCGGTATGGCTACACCTTC. This codes for CASSARQNHRYGYTF.

This CDR3 is CASRQGAAHTGELFF. The CDR3 DNA is TGCGCCAGCAGGCAGGGCGCGGCGCACACCGGGGAGCTGTTTTTT. The chain carries TRBV5-1 and TRBJ2-2; perhaps TRBD1 as D (5 bases). Germline CDR1 and CDR2: SGHRS and YFSETQ. The V gene lost 5 bases and the J gene lost 3 bases, with 14 bases spanning the gap. CDR3 length: 15 residues.

V usage is TRBV6-2 or TRBV6-3 and J usage is TRBJ2-6; 7 bases are a match to TRBD1. The germline gives CDR1 MNHEY, CDR2 SVGEGT. Trimming took 5 bases from V and 1 from J; bases not matched to a gene: 14. The CDR3 has 19 residues. The CDR3 bases are TGTGCCAGCAGTCCATTACAGGGGAACCCCGAATCTGGGGCCAACGTCCTGACTTTC. It codes for CASSPLQGNPESGANVLTF.

V gene TRBV6-4 combines with J gene TRBJ2-1; D is undetermined. Germline CDR1 MRHNA, CDR2 SNTAGT. Deletions cut 0 bases from V and 10 bases from J, with 10 bases between. The CDR3 extends over 13 amino acids. In DNA form, the CDR3 reads TGTGCCAGCAGTGACTCGATTAGCAACGAGCAGTTCTTC. Its protein product is CASSDSISNEQFF.

A remark on this clone: This specimen includes other DNA sequences encoding the same CDR3. DNA of the CDR3: TGTGCCAGCAGTCCCGACAGACTGAACACTGAAGCTTTCTTT. As protein: CASSPDRLNTEAFF. V and J are TRBV7-2 and TRBJ1-1, with D possibly TRBD1 on 5 matching bases. The CDR3 length is 14 residues. Trimming shortened V by 6 bases and J by 0 bases, and 11 bases separated the two germline ends. CDR1 is SGHTA, CDR2 FQGNSA, per germline.

This chain uses TRBV11-2 with TRBJ2-5, with 12 bases matching TRBD1. The V gene end was trimmed by 4 bases and the J gene end by 5 bases; junction bases not matched to a gene: 2. Per germline, CDR1 SGHAT and CDR2 FQNNGV. The CDR3 runs to 14 residues. CDR3 DNA: TGTGCCAGCAGCTCGGGACAGGGGGCTGAGACCCAGTACTTC. Encoded protein: CASSSGQGAETQYF.

A single count supports this clone. The chain uses TRBV5-1 and TRBJ1-4; 10 bases agree with TRBD1. The germline V gene encodes CDR1 SGHRS and CDR2 YFSETQ. The length of the CDR3 is 15 residues. The trim removed 4 bases at V and 7 bases at J, leaving 7 bases unmatched. CDR3 loop: CASSNRDRGREKLFF. Here the CDR3 DNA reads TGCGCCAGCAGCAACCGAGACAGGGGGCGTGAAAAACTGTTTTTT. Supplemented by reference TRBV5-1 and TRBJ1-4, the full variable domain reads KAGVTQTPRYLIKTRGQQVTLSCSPISGHRSVSWYQQTPGQGLQFLFEYFSETQRNKGNFPGRFSGRQFSNSRSEMNVSTLELGDSALYLCASSNRDRGREKLFFGSGTQLSVL.

The chain recombines TRBV6-6 with TRBJ2-7; D possibly corresponds to TRBD1 (6 bases). Germline lookup yields CDR1 MNHNY and CDR2 SVGAGI (reference sequence). V lost 5 bases and J lost 2, with 19 bases in between. This CDR3 is 16 amino acids long. The CDR3 sequence is CASSKGLQGFTYEQYF. In DNA, the CDR3 is TGTGCCAGCAGTAAGGGGCTACAGGGTTTCACCTACGAGCAGTACTTC.

This clone turned up a few times. This chain links TRBV7-6 with TRBJ2-7; 9 bases fit TRBD2. The CDR3 is made up of 14 amino acids. Germline lookup yields CDR1 SGHVS and CDR2 FNYEAQ. V lost 5 bases, J lost 7 bases, and 9 bases stayed unmatched. In DNA, the CDR3 is TGTGCCAGCAGCGCCGGGACTAGCTTCAAGGAGCAGTACTTC. Its protein product is CASSAGTSFKEQYF.

V and J are TRBV7-2 and TRBJ2-3; 9 nucleotides match TRBD2. V was clipped by 5 bases and J by 5 bases; unmatched bases: 11. Looked up from germline, CDR1 is SGHTA and CDR2 is FQGNSA. The CDR3 totals 16 residues. The CDR3 here is CASSPLGRGGVDTQYF. DNA for the CDR3: TGTGCCAGCAGCCCTTTGGGGCGGGGGGGCGTAGATACGCAGTATTTT.

The CDR3 DNA sequence: TGTGCCAGCAGTGCCCACCTAGCGGGCCCCTACAATGAGCAGTTCTTC. It specifies CASSAHLAGPYNEQFF. The V gene is TRBV6-4, the J gene TRBJ2-1, with TRBD2 matching over 8 bases. Germline CDR1 and CDR2: MRHNA and SNTAGT. The CDR3 covers 16 residues. With V trimmed by 4 bases and J by 2 bases, 7 bases remained unmatched.

This CDR3 reads CASSYTGSSGANVLTF. The DNA for the CDR3 is TGTGCCAGCAGTTACACAGGTAGCTCTGGGGCCAACGTCCTGACTTTC. The chain couples TRBV6-6 to TRBJ2-6; D perhaps matches TRBD1 (5 bases). Germline values: CDR1 MNHNY, CDR2 SVGAGI (reference sequence). Deletions cut 2 bases from V and 0 bases from J, with 8 bases between. The CDR3 extends over 16 amino acids.

The chain combines TRBV5-4 with TRBJ1-1, with D possibly TRBD1 on 6 matching bases. The CDR3 contains 15 residues. The V gene lost 4 bases and the J gene lost 1 base, with 14 bases spanning the gap. Looked up from germline, CDR1 is SGHNT and CDR2 is YYREEE (reference sequence). CDR3 protein: CASSGAWGQNTEAFF. DNA of the CDR3: TGTGCCAGCAGCGGGGCTTGGGGGCAGAACACTGAAGCTTTCTTT. Complete variable domain (other parts from reference TRBV5-4 and TRBJ1-1): ETGVTQSPTHLIKTRGQQVTLRCSSQSGHNTVSWYQQALGQGPQFIFQYYREEENGRGNFPPRFSGLQFPNYSSELNVNALELDDSALYLCASSGAWGQNTEAFFGQGTRLTVV.

This chain connects TRBV6-1 to TRBJ2-2, with 10 bases lining up with TRBD2. The CDR3 sequence is 17 residues long. After removal of 3 bases from V and 7 bases from J, the junction contained 11 bases not matched to a gene. In germline, CDR1 is MNHNS, CDR2 SASEGT. The CDR3 DNA reads TGTGCCAGCAGTGAGAGGGTACTAGCGGGGTCCGGCGGGGAGCTGTTTTTT. This gives the protein CASSERVLAGSGGELFF.

The chain has TRBV2 and TRBJ2-1, with TRBD2 identical over 8 bases. The length of the CDR3 is 14 residues. The ends lost 7 bases at V and 3 bases at J; junction bases unmatched: 5. CDR1 and CDR2 (germline): SNHLY, FYNNEI. CDR3 loop: CASTVAGNYNEQFF. The CDR3 nucleotides are TGTGCCAGCACCGTAGCGGGAAACTACAATGAGCAGTTCTTC.